A single sample is the source of the 18 T cell receptor beta chains below, sequenced in a study of cytomegalovirus exposure and HLA in healthy donors. Primers: 60 Vbeta forward and 13 Jbeta reverse. The assay was immunoSEQ multiplex PCR, and TCRdb's table has in-frame clones only and misses some. Seen here are under 200,000 clones, around 68% observed once, and the top ten hold approximately 1.5%. Sequencing used PBMCs. The receptors were sampled from a man in his fifties in good health and CMV-seronegative.

The CDR3 DNA is TGTGCCAGCTCCCGCGGAGAGGGCGGGGCGAAAAAACTGTTTTTT. Protein product: CASSRGEGGAKKLFF. This chain joins TRBV18 and TRBJ1-4; tentative D call: TRBD1 (5 bases). Germline CDR1 is KGHSH and CDR2 is LQKENI. The V and J ends lost 6 bases and 9 bases respectively, with 20 bases between them. The CDR3 spans 15 residues.

The rearrangement joins TRBV7-9 to TRBJ2-2, with TRBD1 matching 7 bases. V lost 4 bases and J lost 0; bases outside the gene matches: 5. CDR1 is SEHNR, CDR2 FQNEAQ, per germline (reference sequence). CDR3 length: 16 amino acids. The CDR3 DNA sequence: TGTGCCAGCAGCTCTGACAGGGCGGCGAACACCGGGGAGCTGTTTTTT. Translated, it gives CASSSDRAANTGELFF.

The chain employs TRBV13 and TRBJ2-1; 7 nucleotides align to TRBD1. The germline V gene encodes CDR1 PRHDT and CDR2 FYEKMQ (reference sequence). The CDR3 sequence is 16 residues long. The J segment lost 3 bases and the V segment lost 5 bases, leaving 10 bases of the junction unmatched. CDR3 DNA sequence: TGTGCCAGCAGCCTAAAGAGTGGGACAGACTACAATGAGCAGTTCTTC. It codes for CASSLKSGTDYNEQFF.

V usage is TRBV2 and J usage is TRBJ1-3; D unclear. CDR1 is SNHLY and CDR2 is FYNNEI in the germline V gene. This CDR3 comprises 14 residues. V lost 3 bases and J lost 1, with 7 bases in between. Written as DNA, the CDR3 is TGTGCCAGCAGTGATAGCCTGTCTGGAAACACCATATATTTT. The encoded protein is CASSDSLSGNTIYF.

This clone was picked up a small number of times. CDR3 residues: CASSLRQGQMNTEAFF. CDR3 nucleotide sequence: TGTGCCAGCAGTCTCCGACAGGGACAGATGAACACTGAAGCTTTCTTT. V is TRBV11-2 and J is TRBJ1-1; 7 nucleotides line up with TRBD1. This CDR3 has 16 amino acids. The germline V gene encodes CDR1 SGHAT and CDR2 FQNNGV. V lost 6 bases, J lost 0 bases, and 10 bases stayed unmatched.

This clone showed up just once. The chain links TRBV6-6 to TRBJ2-7; 7 bases map to TRBD1. The V gene end was trimmed by 6 bases and the J gene end by 3 bases; junction bases not matched to a gene: 5. Germline-derived CDR1 and CDR2 are MNHNY and SVGAGI (reference sequence). The CDR3 is 13 residues long. CDR3 region: CASSPRDSYEQYF. The CDR3 DNA reads TGTGCCAGCAGCCCCAGGGACAGCTACGAGCAGTACTTC.

J is TRBJ1-2 and V is TRBV18, with D unresolved. With 2 bases removed from V and 4 bases from J, the gap between germline ends came to 11 bases. The length of the CDR3 is 14 residues. Germline V CDR1 and CDR2: KGHSH, LQKENI. CDR3 protein: CASSPSLGLYGYTF. The CDR3 DNA sequence: TGTGCCAGCTCACCAAGTTTGGGCCTCTATGGCTACACCTTC.

This CDR3 reads CASRVAGVLQYF. For the CDR3, the DNA is TGCGCCAGCAGGGTAGCGGGGGTGTTACAGTATTTT. J is TRBJ2-3 and V is TRBV10-2; TRBD2 matches at 9 bases. With V trimmed by 6 bases and J by 12 bases, 7 bases remained unmatched. The CDR3 is 12 residues long. Germline CDR1 and CDR2: WSHSY and SAAADI.

The CDR3 bases are TGTGCCAGCAGTTTCACAGCCCCACAGGGCCCGGGGACCCAGTACTTC. Residues: CASSFTAPQGPGTQYF. The chain joins TRBV7-6 to TRBJ2-5, with a possible D match to TRBD1 (6 bases). The CDR3 length is 16 residues. Trimming cost V 6 bases and J 7 bases, with 24 bases left between them. Germline loops: CDR1 SGHVS, CDR2 FNYEAQ.

J is TRBJ1-1 and V is TRBV7-9, with 7 bases aligning to TRBD1. Germline CDR1 reads SEHNR; CDR2 reads FQNEAQ (reference sequence). V lost 5 bases to trimming and J lost 2 bases; unmatched junction nucleotides: 8. The CDR3 length is 15 residues. This CDR3 reads CASSPTGERNTEAFF. The DNA for the CDR3 is TGTGCCAGCAGCCCTACAGGGGAAAGAAACACTGAAGCTTTCTTT.

The chain recombines TRBV19 with TRBJ1-1; D gene unclear. CDR3 size: 15 residues. Germline CDR1 LNHDA, CDR2 SQIVND (reference sequence). V lost 1 base and J 2 bases, leaving 11 bases between the germline ends. CDR3 bases: TGTGCCAGTAGTATAGCCGCCGGGTTTAACACTGAAGCTTTCTTT. The encoded protein is CASSIAAGFNTEAFF.

The rearrangement links TRBV18 to TRBJ1-5, with TRBD1 as a possible D gene (5 bases). The CDR3 length is 15 residues. In germline, CDR1 is KGHSH, CDR2 LQKENI. V was clipped by 2 bases and J by 5 bases, with 13 bases between them. The CDR3 here is CASSPTAGRDQPQHF. CDR3 DNA sequence: TGTGCCAGCTCACCAACCGCAGGGCGAGATCAGCCCCAGCATTTT.

A word on this clone: This same CDR3 is encoded by further DNA sequences in the sample. V gene TRBV5-1 combines with J gene TRBJ1-6; 9 nucleotides match TRBD1. Germline V lookup: CDR1 SGHRS, CDR2 YFSETQ. V trimming: 0 bases; J trimming: 10 bases; junction bases outside the gene matches: 5. The CDR3 loop spans 15 amino acids. CDR3 amino acids: CASSLGGTGRSPLHF. Written as DNA, the CDR3 is TGCGCCAGCAGCTTGGGGGGGACAGGGAGGTCACCCCTCCACTTT.

This sequence joins TRBV7-9 and TRBJ2-7, with a possible D match to TRBD1 (5 bases). The length of the CDR3 is 13 residues. CDR1 and CDR2 (germline): SEHNR, FQNEAQ (reference sequence). V lost 1 base, J lost 5 bases, and 9 bases lay in between. CDR3 sequence reads: CASSLDRNHEQYF. The CDR3 DNA follows: TGTGCCAGCAGCTTAGACAGGAACCACGAGCAGTACTTC.

V gene TRBV28 combines with J gene TRBJ1-5, with D perhaps matching TRBD1 (5 bases). V was shortened by 6 bases and J by 7 bases, with 16 bases between the two germline ends. Per the germline V gene, CDR1 is MDHEN and CDR2 is SYDVKM. The CDR3 is made up of 14 amino acids. This CDR3 reads CASSPGQGTQPQHF. The CDR3 nucleotides are TGTGCCAGCAGCCCTGGGCAGGGAACCCAGCCCCAGCATTTT.

V usage is TRBV2 and J usage is TRBJ1-6, with 8 positions matching TRBD1. Unmatched junction bases numbered 11, after V lost 5 bases and J lost 8 bases. The germline gives CDR1 SNHLY, CDR2 FYNNEI. CDR3 length: 16 residues. The CDR3 loop is CASSTTGTGTDSPLHF. CDR3 nucleotides: TGTGCCAGCAGTACCACCGGGACAGGAACGGATTCACCCCTCCACTTT.

The chain employs TRBV2 and TRBJ1-2; TRBD1 might be the D (6 bases). Deletions cut 4 bases from V and 6 bases from J, with 21 bases between. Germline assignment: CDR1 SNHLY and CDR2 FYNNEI. The CDR3 extends over 16 amino acids. CDR3 DNA sequence: TGTGCCAGCAGTGGGACGATCGGGGGGCTGGCTAATGGCTACACCTTC. It yields the protein CASSGTIGGLANGYTF.

The chain employs TRBV5-1 and TRBJ2-7; 7 positions match TRBD1. CDR3 length: 15 amino acids. Looked up from germline, CDR1 is SGHRS and CDR2 is YFSETQ. V was clipped by 4 bases and J by 3 bases; unmatched bases: 10. CDR3 in amino acids: CASSQAGTANYEQYF. The CDR3 bases are TGCGCCAGCAGCCAAGCCGGGACAGCTAACTACGAGCAGTACTTC.